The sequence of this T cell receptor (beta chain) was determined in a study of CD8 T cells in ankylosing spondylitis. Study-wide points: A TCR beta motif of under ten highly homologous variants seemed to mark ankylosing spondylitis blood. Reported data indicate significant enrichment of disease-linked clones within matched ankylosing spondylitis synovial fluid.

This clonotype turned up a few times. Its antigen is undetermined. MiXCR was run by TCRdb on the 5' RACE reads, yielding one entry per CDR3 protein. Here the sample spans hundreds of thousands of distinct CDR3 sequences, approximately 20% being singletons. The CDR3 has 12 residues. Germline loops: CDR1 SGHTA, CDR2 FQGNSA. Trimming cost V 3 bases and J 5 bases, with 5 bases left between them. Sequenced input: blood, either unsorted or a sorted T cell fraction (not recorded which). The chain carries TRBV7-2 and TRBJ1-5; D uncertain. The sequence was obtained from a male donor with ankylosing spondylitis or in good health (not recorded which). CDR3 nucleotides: TGTGCCAGCAGCTTTTATGATCAGCCCCAGCATTTT. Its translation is CASSFYDQPQHF. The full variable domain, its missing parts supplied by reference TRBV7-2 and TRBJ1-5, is GAGVSQSPSNKVTEKGKDVELRCDPISGHTALYWYRQSLGQGLEFLIYFQGNSAPDKSGLPSDRFSAERTGGSVSTLTIQRTQQEDSAVYLCASSFYDQPQHFGDGTRLSIL.